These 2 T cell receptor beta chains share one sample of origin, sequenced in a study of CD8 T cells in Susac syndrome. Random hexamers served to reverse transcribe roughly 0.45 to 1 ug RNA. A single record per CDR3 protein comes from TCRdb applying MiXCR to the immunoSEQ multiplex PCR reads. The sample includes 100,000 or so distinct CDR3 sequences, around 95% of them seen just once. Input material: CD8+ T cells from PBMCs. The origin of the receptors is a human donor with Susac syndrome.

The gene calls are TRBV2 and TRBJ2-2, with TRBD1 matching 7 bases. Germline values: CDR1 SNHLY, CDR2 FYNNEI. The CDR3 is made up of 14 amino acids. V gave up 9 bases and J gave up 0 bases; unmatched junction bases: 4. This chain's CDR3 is CASSTGTNTGELFF. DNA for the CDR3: TGTGCCAGTTCGACAGGGACGAACACCGGGGAGCTGTTTTTT.

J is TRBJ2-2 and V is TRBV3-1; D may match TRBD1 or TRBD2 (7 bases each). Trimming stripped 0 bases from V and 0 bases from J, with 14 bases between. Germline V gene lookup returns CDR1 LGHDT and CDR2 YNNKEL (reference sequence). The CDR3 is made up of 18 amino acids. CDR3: CASSQDRGDSPNTGELFF. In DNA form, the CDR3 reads TGTGCCAGCAGCCAAGATCGGGGGGACAGCCCGAACACCGGGGAGCTGTTTTTT.